These 8 T cell receptor beta chains were sequenced from one sample in a study of T-cell memory formation after mild COVID-19. TCRdb independently ran MiXCR on the 5' RACE reads; one entry per CDR3 protein. Of some 200,000 distinct CDR3 sequences in the sample, over 20% were seen once. Input material: PBMCs or a T cell subset sorted from them (not recorded which). These receptor sequences come from an adult woman who had mild COVID-19 (a few samples of this study predate the infection). Cell type and time point are not known.

This clonotype showed up just a few times. The V and J genes are TRBV10-3 and TRBJ2-7; TRBD2 matches 10 bases. CDR1 is ENHRY, CDR2 SYGVKD, per germline. V shed 5 bases and J 3 bases; nucleotides not matched to a gene: 7. This CDR3 region has 15 residues. CDR3 sequence (DNA): TGTGCCATCAGTACCCCGGCTAGCGGGGGCTACGAGCAGTACTTC. Its translation is CAISTPASGGYEQYF.

This clonotype was found a few times. The gene calls are TRBV11-2 and TRBJ1-1; 7 nucleotides match TRBD1. The CDR3 has 15 residues. CDR1 is SGHAT, CDR2 FQNNGV, per germline. With 7 bases clipped from V and 0 bases from J, the junction kept 8 bases outside the gene matches. This chain's CDR3 is CASTWGTDMNTEAFF. The CDR3 DNA sequence: TGTGCCAGCACCTGGGGGACAGACATGAACACTGAAGCTTTCTTT.

In this sample, this clonotype turned up a few times. The genes are TRBV20-1 and TRBJ2-7; 7 bases line up with TRBD1. The CDR3 contains 14 residues. The V segment lost 6 bases and the J segment 0 bases; nucleotides outside the gene matches: 8. Germline CDR1 reads DFQATT; CDR2 reads SNEGSKA (reference sequence). CDR3 coding DNA: TGCAGTGCGATCCCCCGGGACAGCTCCTACGAGCAGTACTTC. Its translation is CSAIPRDSSYEQYF.

The rearrangement uses TRBV4-1 and TRBJ1-2, with D uncertain. Per germline, CDR1 MGHRA and CDR2 YSYEKL. The V end was cut by 2 bases, the J end by 8 bases, with 9 bases between. CDR3 size: 12 residues. Here the CDR3 DNA reads TGCGCCAGCAGCCAATCCCAGGAAGGCTACACCTTC. Protein: CASSQSQEGYTF.

In its sample, this clonotype was seen a few times. V and J are TRBV12-3 or TRBV12-4 and TRBJ2-5; TRBD2 matches at 9 bases. With 8 bases clipped from V and 5 bases from J, the junction kept 9 bases outside the gene matches. CDR3 length: 14 residues. The CDR3 sequence is CASGPREGQETQYF. The CDR3, as DNA: TGTGCCAGCGGCCCGCGGGAGGGCCAGGAGACCCAGTACTTC.

This sequence joins TRBV9 and TRBJ1-1, with D unresolved. Per germline, CDR1 SGDLS and CDR2 YYNGEE. Deletions cut 0 bases from V and 7 bases from J, with 16 bases between. The CDR3 extends over 15 amino acids. The CDR3: CASSVGGSQVFEAFF. The CDR3 region has the DNA TGTGCCAGCAGCGTAGGCGGCAGCCAAGTTTTTGAAGCTTTCTTT.

This clonotype has a handful of counts. V is TRBV20-1 and J is TRBJ2-3; the match to TRBD2 covers 7 bases. V shed 6 bases and J 5 bases; nucleotides not matched to a gene: 2. Germline values: CDR1 DFQATT, CDR2 SNEGSKA (reference sequence). The CDR3 runs to 11 residues. The chain's CDR3 is CSATSVDTQYF. CDR3 DNA sequence: TGCAGTGCCACTAGCGTAGATACGCAGTATTTT.

The V call is TRBV7-9, the J call TRBJ1-1, with D perhaps matching TRBD1 (6 bases). Germline V gene lookup returns CDR1 SEHNR and CDR2 FQNEAQ (reference sequence). This CDR3 has 13 amino acids. V was pared by 6 bases and J by 0 bases, with 8 bases between. The CDR3 protein is CASRGHMNTEAFF. The CDR3 region has the DNA TGTGCCAGCAGGGGACATATGAACACTGAAGCTTTCTTT.